A single T cell receptor beta chain is shown here with its context. This entry is derived from a study of radiotherapy plus CTLA-4 blockade in lung cancer. Profiled with immunoSEQ multiplex PCR; TCRdb holds only in-frame clones, not every one. The sample comprises approximately 34,000 clones, roughly 70% of which are singletons, and 4% rests with the top ten. The origin of this receptor is a human donor with non-small cell lung cancer who had stable disease on radiotherapy plus ipilimumab. The specimen comprised peripheral blood, sampled from a patient treated with radiotherapy plus ipilimumab.

CDR3: CASSAARGLGNKNIQYF. CDR3 nucleotides: TGTGCCAGCAGCGCAGCTAGGGGGCTCGGGAACAAAAACATTCAGTACTTC. The chain employs TRBV5-5 and TRBJ2-4, with TRBD1 matching 7 bases. This CDR3 is 17 amino acids long. Germline-derived CDR1 and CDR2 are SGHKS and YYEKEE (reference sequence). Trimming took 4 bases from V and 3 from J; bases not matched to a gene: 13.